This passage covers 31 T cell receptor beta chains from one sample sequenced in a study of cytomegalovirus exposure and HLA in healthy donors. The PCR contained 60 Vbeta and 13 Jbeta primers. The data were produced by immunoSEQ multiplex PCR, yet TCRdb's version contains in-frame clones alone and is incomplete. The sample lists approximately 150,000 clones; 65% to 80% were seen once. Sequenced: PBMCs. These receptor sequences come from a man in his forties or fifties in good health and CMV-seronegative.

The chain joins TRBV7-2 to TRBJ1-3; D remains unclear. Trimming removed 2 bases from V and 8 bases from J, with 10 bases in between. This CDR3 has 13 residues. CDR1 is SGHTA, CDR2 FQGNSA, per germline. In DNA, the CDR3 is TGTGCCAGCAGCTTATACTCATCTGACACCATATATTTT. Amino acids: CASSLYSSDTIYF.

The chain employs TRBV29-1 and TRBJ2-1; 11 nucleotides match TRBD2. Germline V CDR1 and CDR2: SQVTM, ANQGSEA. With V trimmed by 6 bases and J by 5 bases, 15 bases remained unmatched. There are 17 residues in the CDR3. CDR3 sequence: CSVTGTSGPGPNNEQFF. The CDR3 DNA follows: TGCAGCGTCACCGGGACTAGCGGCCCGGGGCCCAACAATGAGCAGTTCTTC.

As to this clone: This CDR3 is also generated by other DNA sequences in the sample. The rearrangement uses TRBV6-6 and TRBJ2-1, with 10 bases lining up with TRBD2. This CDR3 spans 15 amino acids. Germline CDR1 MNHNY, CDR2 SVGAGI (reference sequence). With 6 bases clipped from V and 4 bases from J, the junction kept 6 bases outside the gene matches. The CDR3 loop is CASSGELAGYNEQFF. CDR3 DNA sequence: TGTGCCAGCAGCGGAGAACTAGCGGGATACAATGAGCAGTTCTTC.

The rearrangement joins TRBV11-2 to TRBJ2-1, with D possibly being TRBD1 (5 bases). Trimming took off 3 bases at V and 0 bases at J, with 9 bases between the two ends. The V gene's germline CDR1 is SGHAT and CDR2 FQNNGV. This CDR3 comprises 15 residues. The CDR3 region is CASSLVQGSYNEQFF. The CDR3 nucleotides read TGTGCCAGCAGCTTGGTTCAGGGCTCCTACAATGAGCAGTTCTTC.

This chain joins TRBV9 and TRBJ2-5; D might be TRBD2 (6 bases). Germline CDR1 reads SGDLS; CDR2 reads YYNGEE. This CDR3 contains 16 residues. Trimming removed 0 bases at V and 5 bases at J, with 17 bases between. CDR3 bases: TGTGCCAGCAGCGTAGTCGCGGGACGTCGAGTGGAGACCCAGTACTTC. As protein: CASSVVAGRRVETQYF.

This chain uses TRBV19 with TRBJ2-1; 12 positions agree with TRBD2. The V gene end was trimmed by 1 base and the J gene end by 4 bases; junction bases not matched to a gene: 5. Germline values: CDR1 LNHDA, CDR2 SQIVND (reference sequence). The CDR3 runs to 17 residues. This CDR3 reads CASSIATSGSSYNEQFF. CDR3 coding DNA: TGTGCCAGTAGTATAGCGACTAGCGGGAGTAGTTACAATGAGCAGTTCTTC.

On this clone itself: At one end, the junction sequence differs from germline, possibly due to a read error. The chain carries TRBV7-7 and TRBJ2-5; D gene unclear. This CDR3 contains 12 residues. Looked up from germline, CDR1 is SSHAT and CDR2 is FNYEAQ (reference sequence). The CDR3 nucleotides read TGTGCTAGCAGCTTAATTTCTGAGACCCAGTACTTC. Translated: CASSLISETQYF. Based on the CDR3 plus reference TRBV7-7 and TRBJ2-5, the full variable domain is GAGVSQSPRYKVTKRGQDVTLRCDPISSHATLYWYQQALGQGPEFLTYFNYEAQPDKSGLPSDRFSAERPEGSISTLTIQRTEQRDSAMYRCASSLISETQYFGPGTRLLVL.

The rearrangement uses TRBV29-1 and TRBJ2-1, with a weak D call TRBD1 (5 bases). Trimming stripped 6 bases from V and 5 bases from J, with 8 bases between. The CDR3 length is 11 residues. From germline, CDR1 is SQVTM and CDR2 ANQGSEA. The CDR3 sequence is CSVPQDNEQFF. CDR3 sequence (DNA): TGCAGCGTACCACAGGACAATGAGCAGTTCTTC.

The gene calls are TRBV25-1 and TRBJ2-7; TRBD1 matches at 8 bases. CDR1 and CDR2 from the germline V gene are MGHDK and SYGVNS. CDR3 length: 15 amino acids. After removal of 8 bases from V and 6 bases from J, the junction contained 15 bases not matched to a gene. The DNA of the CDR3 is TGTGCCAGCGGAGAACAGGGGGGAACTACTCGCGAGCAGTACTTC. Amino acids: CASGEQGGTTREQYF.

This clone appeared a few times. The V call is TRBV10-3, the J call TRBJ2-5, with D perhaps matching TRBD2 (6 bases). CDR3 length: 14 residues. Germline-derived CDR1 and CDR2 are ENHRY and SYGVKD. V dropped 7 bases and J dropped 2 bases, with 14 bases sitting between them. The CDR3 nucleotides read TGTGCCATCAACAGAGCTGGGGGGCAAGAGACCCAGTACTTC. Protein product: CAINRAGGQETQYF.

The chain uses TRBV4-2 and TRBJ2-3; 9 bases fit TRBD1. V was clipped by 6 bases and J by 3 bases; unmatched bases: 7. The CDR3 runs to 15 residues. Germline V gene sequence: CDR1 LGHNA, CDR2 YNFKEQ. In nucleotides, the CDR3 is TGTGCCAGCAGACTACAGGGGGCAGGTACAGATACGCAGTATTTT. It codes for CASRLQGAGTDTQYF.

CDR3 sequence: CASRGDRLAFNTGELFF. The CDR3 DNA reads as TGTGCCAGCAGGGGAGACAGGCTCGCTTTTAACACCGGGGAGCTGTTTTTT. J is TRBJ2-2 and V is TRBV27; a possible D gene is TRBD1 (6 bases). The CDR3 consists of 17 residues. CDR1 and CDR2 from the germline V gene are MNHEY and SMNVEV (reference sequence). V was clipped by 6 bases and J by 2 bases, with 19 bases between them.

The V call is TRBV11-2, the J call TRBJ2-1; TRBD2 matches 12 bases. V lost 4 bases to trimming and J lost 8 bases; unmatched junction nucleotides: 3. There are 14 residues in the CDR3. CDR1 is SGHAT and CDR2 is FQNNGV in the germline V gene. The CDR3 DNA reads TGTGCCAGCAGCTCTAGCGGGAGGGCCCATGAGCAGTTCTTC. Its translation is CASSSSGRAHEQFF.

CDR3 sequence reads: CASSHFRGGTDTQYF. As DNA, the CDR3 is TGTGCCAGTAGCCATTTTCGGGGGGGCACAGATACGCAGTATTTT. The J gene is TRBJ2-3, the V gene TRBV19; 7 bases are shared with TRBD2. Germline CDR1 reads LNHDA; CDR2 reads SQIVND (reference sequence). V lost 6 bases, J lost 1 base, and 7 bases stayed unmatched. The CDR3 runs to 15 residues. Full variable domain (rest looked up from reference TRBV19 and TRBJ2-3): DGGITQSPKYLFRKEGQNVTLSCEQNLNHDAMYWYRQDPGQGLRLIYYSQIVNDFQKGDIAEGYSVSREKKESFPLTVTSAQKNPTAFYLCASSHFRGGTDTQYFGPGTRLTVL.

The chain employs TRBV6-5 and TRBJ1-1; D is ambiguous. Trimming stripped 9 bases from V and 4 bases from J, with 18 bases between. Germline lookup yields CDR1 MNHEY and CDR2 SVGAGI. The CDR3 covers 14 residues. DNA of the CDR3: TGTGCCAGTCGTAGCGGACGATTGGTCACTGAAGCTTTCTTT. Translation gives CASRSGRLVTEAFF.

For this clone: The final CDR3 position lacks the conserved phenylalanine or tryptophan, pointing to a likely read error. Because the CDR3's place on the DNA is in doubt, the DNA is left out and the CDR3 is given as listed by TCRdb. The J gene is TRBJ2-7, the V gene TRBV9; the table's TRBD2 call for D was not verified on the DNA. Germline CDR1 is SGDLS and CDR2 is YYNGEE. The CDR3 is 12 residues long, ends included. CDR3: CASSVGYLPPGN.

V usage is TRBV25-1 and J usage is TRBJ2-7; D might be TRBD2 (6 bases). Germline V gene lookup returns CDR1 MGHDK and CDR2 SYGVNS. Deletions cut 8 bases from V and 3 bases from J, with 20 bases between. CDR3 size: 15 residues. CDR3 sequence: CASSRMDYKNYEQYF. CDR3 nucleotides: TGTGCCAGCTCCCGAATGGACTATAAGAACTACGAGCAGTACTTC.

This clone was seen only once. The chain carries TRBV28 and TRBJ1-1, with D unresolved. Germline-derived CDR1 and CDR2 are MDHEN and SYDVKM. Trimming took 3 bases from V and 12 from J, leaving 8 bases between them. This CDR3 has 10 amino acids. This CDR3 is CASSFGRTFF. CDR3 coding DNA: TGTGCCAGCAGTTTTGGGAGAACTTTCTTT.

The V gene is TRBV4-1, the J gene TRBJ2-7; 9 bases are a match to TRBD2. Looked up from germline, CDR1 is MGHRA and CDR2 is YSYEKL. The CDR3 loop spans 15 amino acids. The junction had 7 bases not matched to a gene; V was cut back by 1 base and J by 6 bases. The CDR3 protein is CASSQVLAGTGEQYF. CDR3 nucleotide sequence: TGCGCCAGCAGCCAAGTCCTAGCGGGAACTGGCGAGCAGTACTTC.

The chain links TRBV30 to TRBJ2-5, with TRBD2 matching over 12 bases. The length of the CDR3 is 19 residues. The ends lost 3 bases at V and 3 bases at J; junction bases unmatched: 17. From germline, CDR1 is GTSNPN and CDR2 SVGIG (reference sequence). This chain's CDR3 is CAWRETSGSFGGSKETQYF. CDR3 DNA sequence: TGTGCCTGGAGGGAGACTAGCGGGAGCTTTGGGGGTTCCAAAGAGACCCAGTACTTC.

This rearrangement joins TRBV2 to TRBJ1-2, with D perhaps TRBD1 (5 bases). Per the germline V gene, CDR1 is SNHLY and CDR2 is FYNNEI. The CDR3 is made up of 14 amino acids. Between the trimmed V and J ends, which lost 4 bases and 4 bases, there was a span of 13 bases. The CDR3 loop reads CASSGPNGGYGYTF. The CDR3 DNA is TGTGCCAGCAGTGGCCCGAACGGGGGCTATGGCTACACCTTC.

This clone was seen a few times. The chain links TRBV19 to TRBJ2-1; no definite D call. Germline V CDR1 and CDR2: LNHDA, SQIVND (reference sequence). The length of the CDR3 is 13 residues. The V and J ends lost 1 base and 5 bases respectively, with 6 bases between them. The CDR3, as DNA: TGTGCCAGTAGTATAGGTCCGGACAATGAGCAGTTCTTC. Amino acids: CASSIGPDNEQFF.

The chain has TRBV9 and TRBJ2-2, with TRBD2 identical over 16 bases. The CDR3 has 17 residues. Germline values: CDR1 SGDLS, CDR2 YYNGEE. V lost 7 bases to trimming and J lost 6 bases; unmatched junction nucleotides: 9. CDR3 residues: CASAGTSGRGGAGELFF. CDR3 DNA: TGTGCCAGCGCCGGGACTAGCGGGAGGGGGGGGGCCGGGGAGCTGTTTTTT.

This clone was detected only once. CDR3 protein: CASRAGGNLPEQYF. CDR3 coding DNA: TGTGCCAGCAGAGCTGGCGGTAACCTGCCCGAGCAGTACTTC. The V and J genes are TRBV7-2 and TRBJ2-7; D not certain. CDR1 SGHTA and CDR2 FQGNSA come from the germline V gene. CDR3 size: 14 residues. V gave up 6 bases and J gave up 6 bases, with 18 bases separating them.

The chain uses TRBV18 and TRBJ1-1, with a possible D match to TRBD1 (5 bases). The CDR3 is 13 residues long. Trimming took 10 bases from V and 1 from J, leaving 13 bases between them. Germline V gives CDR1 KGHSH, CDR2 LQKENI. The CDR3 DNA sequence: TGTGCCACCCAAGGTGGACAGAACACTGAAGCTTTCTTT. Translated: CATQGGQNTEAFF.

This clone was seen only once. CDR3 DNA sequence: TGTGCCAGCAGTGAACAGGGTGGACGCTCCTACAATGAGCAGTTCTTC. This gives the protein CASSEQGGRSYNEQFF. The chain recombines TRBV2 with TRBJ2-1; D might be TRBD1 (5 bases). CDR3 length: 16 amino acids. The V gene lost 2 bases and the J gene lost 0 bases, with 11 bases spanning the gap. In germline, CDR1 is SNHLY, CDR2 FYNNEI.

J is TRBJ1-1 and V is TRBV29-1; D may be TRBD1 (5 bases). Trimming shortened V by 3 bases and J by 3 bases, and 8 bases separated the two germline ends. The CDR3 totals 12 residues. Germline CDR1 is SQVTM and CDR2 is ANQGSEA. CDR3 amino acids: CSVDRADTEAFF. CDR3 coding DNA: TGCAGCGTTGACAGGGCCGACACTGAAGCTTTCTTT.

This clone was found once. The chain recombines TRBV5-1 with TRBJ2-7, with TRBD1 matching 7 bases. Trimming removed 2 bases from V and 2 bases from J; junction bases left unmatched: 4. Germline lookup yields CDR1 SGHRS and CDR2 YFSETQ. The CDR3 consists of 14 residues. CDR3 residues: CASSLRTGTYEQYF. In DNA form, the CDR3 reads TGCGCCAGCAGCTTAAGGACAGGCACCTACGAGCAGTACTTC.

This chain connects TRBV10-3 to TRBJ2-2; 8 positions match TRBD2. V lost 8 bases to trimming and J lost 2 bases; unmatched junction nucleotides: 10. The CDR3 contains 16 residues. Germline-derived CDR1 and CDR2 are ENHRY and SYGVKD. The CDR3 protein is CAIGGRSGSNTGELFF. CDR3 in DNA: TGTGCCATCGGGGGGAGAAGCGGGAGTAACACCGGGGAGCTGTTTTTT.

This chain uses TRBV19 with TRBJ2-1; D remains ambiguous. Trimming shortened V by 5 bases and J by 5 bases, and 7 bases separated the two germline ends. The CDR3 contains 12 residues. Germline CDR1 LNHDA, CDR2 SQIVND (reference sequence). In nucleotides, the CDR3 is TGTGCCAGTAGTGGGCTCAACAATGAGCAGTTCTTC. Translating it yields CASSGLNNEQFF.

This clone was detected a few times. The rearrangement links TRBV28 to TRBJ2-3; unclear D gene. V lost 8 bases and J lost 2, with 14 bases in between. The CDR3 is 14 amino acids. From germline, CDR1 is MDHEN and CDR2 SYDVKM. This CDR3 is CASRSPRLTDTQYF. CDR3 sequence (DNA): TGTGCCAGCCGGTCGCCCAGACTCACAGATACGCAGTATTTT.